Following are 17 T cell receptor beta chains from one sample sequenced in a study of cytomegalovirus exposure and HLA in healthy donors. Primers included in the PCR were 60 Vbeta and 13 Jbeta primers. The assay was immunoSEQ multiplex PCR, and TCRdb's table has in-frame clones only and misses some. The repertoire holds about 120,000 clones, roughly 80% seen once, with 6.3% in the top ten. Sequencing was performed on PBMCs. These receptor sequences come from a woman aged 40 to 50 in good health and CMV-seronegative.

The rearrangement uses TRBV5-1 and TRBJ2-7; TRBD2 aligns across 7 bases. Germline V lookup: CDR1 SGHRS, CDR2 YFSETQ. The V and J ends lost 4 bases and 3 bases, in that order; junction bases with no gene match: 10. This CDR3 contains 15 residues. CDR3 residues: CASSPRVGGNYEQYF. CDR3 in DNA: TGCGCCAGCAGCCCCCGGGTGGGAGGGAACTACGAGCAGTACTTC.

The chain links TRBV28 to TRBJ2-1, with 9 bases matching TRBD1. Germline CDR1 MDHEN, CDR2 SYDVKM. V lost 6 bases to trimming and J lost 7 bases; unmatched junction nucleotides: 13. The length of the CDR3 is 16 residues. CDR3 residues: CASSPPTGGAGNEQFF. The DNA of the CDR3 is TGTGCCAGCAGCCCACCAACAGGGGGCGCGGGGAATGAGCAGTTCTTC.

The CDR3 protein is CASSRGDGTDTQYF. CDR3 bases: TGTGCCAGCAGCCGGGGGGACGGCACAGATACGCAGTATTTT. The genes are TRBV7-2 and TRBJ2-3; 7 nucleotides agree with TRBD2. Trimming at V came to 5 bases and at J to 1 base, leaving 3 bases not matched to a gene. Germline loops: CDR1 SGHTA, CDR2 FQGNSA. This CDR3 is built from 14 residues.

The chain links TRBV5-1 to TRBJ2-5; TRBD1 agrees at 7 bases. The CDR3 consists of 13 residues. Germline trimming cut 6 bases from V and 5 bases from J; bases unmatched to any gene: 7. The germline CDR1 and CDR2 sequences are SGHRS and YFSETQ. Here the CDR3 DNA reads TGCGCCAGCAACCCCCAGACAGGGGAGACCCAGTACTTC. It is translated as CASNPQTGETQYF.

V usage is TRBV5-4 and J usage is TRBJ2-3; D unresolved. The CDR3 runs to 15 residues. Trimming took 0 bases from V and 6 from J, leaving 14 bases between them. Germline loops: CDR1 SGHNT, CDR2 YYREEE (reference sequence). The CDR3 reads CASSLATKLGDTQYF. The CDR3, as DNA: TGTGCCAGCAGCTTGGCCACTAAATTGGGTGATACGCAGTATTTT.

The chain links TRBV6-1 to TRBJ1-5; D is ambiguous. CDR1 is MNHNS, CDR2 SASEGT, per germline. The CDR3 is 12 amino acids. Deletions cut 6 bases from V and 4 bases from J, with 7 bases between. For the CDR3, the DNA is TGTGCCAGCAGACAGTTGAATCAGCCCCAGCATTTT. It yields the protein CASRQLNQPQHF.

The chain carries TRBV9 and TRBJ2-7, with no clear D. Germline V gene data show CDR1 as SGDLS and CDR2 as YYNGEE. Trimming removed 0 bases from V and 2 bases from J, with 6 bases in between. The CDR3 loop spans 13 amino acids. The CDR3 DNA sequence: TGTGCCAGCAGCGTAGGGGCAGCCTACGAGCAGTACTTC. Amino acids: CASSVGAAYEQYF.

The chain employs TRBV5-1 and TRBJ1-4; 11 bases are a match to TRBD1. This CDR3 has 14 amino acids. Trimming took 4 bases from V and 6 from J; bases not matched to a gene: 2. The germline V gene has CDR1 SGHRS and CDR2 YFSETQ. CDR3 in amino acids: CASSRDRGYEKLFF. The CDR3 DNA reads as TGCGCCAGCAGCAGGGACAGGGGGTATGAAAAACTGTTTTTT.

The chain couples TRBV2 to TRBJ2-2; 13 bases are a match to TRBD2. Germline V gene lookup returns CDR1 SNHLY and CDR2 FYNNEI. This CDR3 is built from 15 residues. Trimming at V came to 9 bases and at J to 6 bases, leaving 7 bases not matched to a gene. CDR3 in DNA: TGTGCCAGGACCGGACTAGCGGGAGAGGCCGGGGAGCTGTTTTTT. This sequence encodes CARTGLAGEAGELFF.

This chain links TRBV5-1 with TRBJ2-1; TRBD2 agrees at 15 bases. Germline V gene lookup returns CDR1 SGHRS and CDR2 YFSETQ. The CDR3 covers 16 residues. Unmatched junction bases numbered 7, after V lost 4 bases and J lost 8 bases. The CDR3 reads CASSIGLAGGGDEQFF. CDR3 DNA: TGCGCCAGCAGCATCGGACTAGCGGGAGGGGGCGATGAGCAGTTCTTC.

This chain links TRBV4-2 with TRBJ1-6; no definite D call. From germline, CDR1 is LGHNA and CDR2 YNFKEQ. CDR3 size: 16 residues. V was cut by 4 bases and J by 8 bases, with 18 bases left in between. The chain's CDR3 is CASSLQEGGEDSPLHF. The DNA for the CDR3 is TGTGCCAGCAGCCTGCAGGAGGGTGGGGAGGATTCACCCCTCCACTTT.

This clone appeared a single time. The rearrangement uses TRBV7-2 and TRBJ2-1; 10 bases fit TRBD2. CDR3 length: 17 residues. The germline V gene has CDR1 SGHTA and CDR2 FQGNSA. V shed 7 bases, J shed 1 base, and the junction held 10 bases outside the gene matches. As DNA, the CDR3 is TGTGCCAGCACCAAGGCTAGCGGGAGTCAATCCTACAATGAGCAGTTCTTC. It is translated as CASTKASGSQSYNEQFF.

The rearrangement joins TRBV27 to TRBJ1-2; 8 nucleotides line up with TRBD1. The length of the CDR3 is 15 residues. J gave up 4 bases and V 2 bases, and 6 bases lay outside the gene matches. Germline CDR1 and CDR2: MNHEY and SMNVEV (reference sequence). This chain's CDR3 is CASSLLSGTGYGYTF. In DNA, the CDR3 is TGTGCCAGCAGTTTACTATCCGGGACAGGCTATGGCTACACCTTC.

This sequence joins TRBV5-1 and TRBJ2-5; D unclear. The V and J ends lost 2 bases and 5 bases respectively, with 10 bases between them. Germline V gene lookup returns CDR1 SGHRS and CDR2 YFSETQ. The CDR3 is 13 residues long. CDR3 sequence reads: CASSFGPRETQYF. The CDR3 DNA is TGCGCCAGCAGCTTCGGCCCTAGGGAGACCCAGTACTTC. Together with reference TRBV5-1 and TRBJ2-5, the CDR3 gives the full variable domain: KAGVTQTPRYLIKTRGQQVTLSCSPISGHRSVSWYQQTPGQGLQFLFEYFSETQRNKGNFPGRFSGRQFSNSRSEMNVSTLELGDSALYLCASSFGPRETQYFGPGTRLLVL.

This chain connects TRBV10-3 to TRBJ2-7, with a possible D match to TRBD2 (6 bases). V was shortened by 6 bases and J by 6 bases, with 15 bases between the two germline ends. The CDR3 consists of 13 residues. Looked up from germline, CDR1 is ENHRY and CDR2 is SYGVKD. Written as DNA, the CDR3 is TGTGCCATCAGCCCCGGGGAGGTCCCCGAGCAGTACTTC. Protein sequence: CAISPGEVPEQYF.

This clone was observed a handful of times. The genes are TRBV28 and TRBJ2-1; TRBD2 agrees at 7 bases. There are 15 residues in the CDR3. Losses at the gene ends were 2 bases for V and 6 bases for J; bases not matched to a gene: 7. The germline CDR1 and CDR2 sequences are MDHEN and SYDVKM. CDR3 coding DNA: TGTGCCAGCAGTTTAGGGGGAGGGCCACCCAATGAGCAGTTCTTC. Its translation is CASSLGGGPPNEQFF.

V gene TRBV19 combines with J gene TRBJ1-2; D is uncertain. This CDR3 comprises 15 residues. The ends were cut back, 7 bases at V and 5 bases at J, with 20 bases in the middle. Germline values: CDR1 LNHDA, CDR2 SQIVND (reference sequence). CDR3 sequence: CASTLHSTEAYGYTF. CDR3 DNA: TGTGCCAGTACCCTACATTCCACCGAGGCATATGGCTACACCTTC.